Listed below are T cell receptor beta chains from one sample, sequenced in a study of blood T cells in healthy people across ages. TCRdb re-analysed the 5' RACE reads in MiXCR, keeping a single row per CDR3 protein. Seen here are under 2,000,000 distinct CDR3 sequences, approximately 50% observed once, and the top ten hold 2.1%. Sequencing used blood. These receptors were collected from a middle-aged woman in good health. Each CDR3 is given with its conserved first and last residue. Clone size, where shown, is once, few, many, or a class for clones that have expanded.

v_call clone_size cdr3_aa
TRBV4-2 NA CASSQLTGTGKLETQYF
TRBV5-1 NA CASSETGDNGYTF
TRBV7-9 NA CASSLPQGSQYF
TRBV4-3 NA CASSREPGLAGQRAKNIQYF
TRBV27 few CASMRTAPSGTDTQYF
TRBV5-1 NA CASREVAGSRTDTQYF
TRBV7-9 NA CASSPSNVGSEKLFF
TRBV28 NA CASSIPSVDEQFF
TRBV7-9 NA CASSQTVSTGYTF
TRBV10-3 NA CAISEFPLDSVGETQYF
TRBV6-2/TRBV6-3 NA CASRIAGGDGNEQFF
TRBV10-3 NA CAIGDPPGEQFF
TRBV10-2 NA CASSGQGSEQETQYF
TRBV4-3 NA CASSQDMGIYSYEQYF
TRBV15 NA CATSRDTGLVSEAFF
TRBV3-1 NA CASSQEQQQETQYF
TRBV5-1 NA CASRDNLSTGTQYF
TRBV15 NA CATSRRGGGQPQHF
TRBV7-9 NA CASSLVGVGQPLHF
TRBV20-1 few CSARAGRGVTNEQFF
TRBV7-2 few CASSSTAGTSFIQYF
TRBV10-3 many CATRDRSSYEQYF
TRBV7-9 NA CASSSLGENYGYTF
TRBV6-6 NA CASSSDRHGPRGYTF
TRBV4-2 NA CASSQKTPTGEVYEQFF
TRBV7-8 few CASSLEGGWPLEETQYF
TRBV29-1 NA CSVISSPGETQYF
TRBV11-2 few CASSLRRGTLQETQYF
TRBV6-1 NA CASGQDENTGELFF
TRBV21-1 NA CASSKVMETQYF